This is a list of T cell receptor beta chains from one sample in a study of identical twins. Each CDR3 protein is one row after TCRdb ran MiXCR on the 5' RACE reads. The table includes more than 600,000 distinct CDR3 sequences, 18% detected once. These same data were also listed under a study on T cells expressing NK-cell markers.

The sample was PBMCs. These receptors all stem from a woman in her late teens or twenties in good health. Each CDR3 is given with its conserved first and last residue. The order of the fields is D gene, V gene, clone size, J gene, CDR3 DNA, CDR3 protein. The D gene is left open where the match is weak. Some rows mark clone size as missing; the rest say once, few, many or name a class of expanded clone.

D: TRBD1
V: TRBV15
size: .
J: TRBJ2-7
DNA: TGTGCCACCAGCAGAGAAGGCACCGGGACAGGGTCCTACGAGCAGTACTTC
CDR3: CATSREGTGTGSYEQYF

D: .
V: TRBV30
size: few
J: TRBJ1-1
DNA: TGTGCCTGGAGTCGGGAAGATGAAGCTTTCTTT
CDR3: CAWSREDEAFF

D: TRBD1
V: TRBV4-3
size: few
J: TRBJ2-2
DNA: TGCGCCAGCAGCCCCGACAAAACACAGGGGCCCGGGGAGCTGTTTTTT
CDR3: CASSPDKTQGPGELFF

D: TRBD1
V: TRBV10-3
size: .
J: TRBJ2-7
DNA: TGTGCCACCAAACAGGGCGGGACAGGGGCCTACGAGCAGTACTTC
CDR3: CATKQGGTGAYEQYF

D: TRBD1
V: TRBV12-3/TRBV12-4
size: few
J: TRBJ1-2
DNA: TGTGCCAGCAGTATGGGACAGGAGCGGAATGGCTACACCTTC
CDR3: CASSMGQERNGYTF

D: TRBD2
V: TRBV20-1
size: .
J: TRBJ2-5
DNA: TGCAGTGCTATAGCGGGGGGCTCCCTGGAGACCCAGTACTTC
CDR3: CSAIAGGSLETQYF

D: .
V: TRBV20-1
size: few
J: TRBJ2-1
DNA: TGCAGGGTTCAGGAGAGCTCCTACAATGAGCAGTTCTTC
CDR3: CRVQESSYNEQFF

D: TRBD2
V: TRBV2
size: .
J: TRBJ2-3
DNA: TGTGCCAGCAAGAAATTGGCTAGCGGGACCAGCACAGATACGCAGTATTTT
CDR3: CASKKLASGTSTDTQYF

D: .
V: TRBV5-1
size: .
J: TRBJ1-1
DNA: TGCGCCAGCAGCTTGTGGACACCGAACACTGAAGCTTTCTTT
CDR3: CASSLWTPNTEAFF

D: TRBD1
V: TRBV10-3
size: few
J: TRBJ1-1
DNA: TGTGCCATCAGTGAGTCCCGACAGGGCAACACTGAAGCTTTCTTT
CDR3: CAISESRQGNTEAFF

D: .
V: TRBV30
size: .
J: TRBJ1-1
DNA: TGTGCCCGGAGTCGGAGGGATACTGAAGCTTTCTTT
CDR3: CARSRRDTEAFF

D: .
V: TRBV5-1
size: .
J: TRBJ1-4
DNA: TGCGCCAGCAGCTTGGGATCCGGGACCCGAAGAGAAAAACTGTTTTTT
CDR3: CASSLGSGTRREKLFF

D: TRBD1
V: TRBV15
size: few
J: TRBJ1-5
DNA: TGTGCCACCAGCAGAGATCGAGGGGGCGTTCAGCCCCAGCATTTT
CDR3: CATSRDRGGVQPQHF

D: .
V: TRBV20-1
size: .
J: TRBJ1-2
DNA: TGCAGTGCTTTAGGTGGCTACACCTTC
CDR3: CSALGGYTF

D: TRBD1
V: TRBV20-1
size: .
J: TRBJ1-3
DNA: TGCAGTGCCTTTGTTCCGGGACAGGAATCTGGAAACACCATATATTTT
CDR3: CSAFVPGQESGNTIYF

D: TRBD2
V: TRBV5-6
size: few
J: TRBJ2-1
DNA: TGTGCCAGCAGCCCATGTAGGACTAGCGGTAGCCTGAGCTCCTACAATGAGCAGTTCTTC
CDR3: CASSPCRTSGSLSSYNEQFF

D: TRBD2
V: TRBV20-1
size: few
J: TRBJ2-3
DNA: TGCAGTGCTAGAGCGCTAGCGGATCCCACAGATACGCAGTATTTT
CDR3: CSARALADPTDTQYF

D: .
V: TRBV18
size: .
J: TRBJ1-1
DNA: TGTGCCAGCGCTCGGACAGAATTTAACACTGAAGCTTTCTTT
CDR3: CASARTEFNTEAFF

D: .
V: TRBV2
size: .
J: TRBJ1-6
DNA: TGTGCCAGCAGTGAGGCGGCTCGGAATTCACCCCTCCACTTT
CDR3: CASSEAARNSPLHF

D: TRBD1
V: TRBV12-3/TRBV12-4
size: few
J: TRBJ1-1
DNA: TGTGCCAGCAGCCAGGGACAGGGGACGGCTGAAGCTTTCTTT
CDR3: CASSQGQGTAEAFF

D: .
V: TRBV7-2
size: .
J: TRBJ1-1
DNA: TGTGCCAGCAGCTTAGTTGGTTTGGGGGGCATTGAAGCTTTCTTT
CDR3: CASSLVGLGGIEAFF

D: TRBD2
V: TRBV5-1
size: few
J: TRBJ2-5
DNA: TGCGCCAGCAGCCCACTAGCGGGGACCCAAGAGACCCAGTACTTC
CDR3: CASSPLAGTQETQYF

D: .
V: TRBV5-1
size: .
J: TRBJ2-1
DNA: TGCGCCAGCAGCTTGGGGTCAGTAACCTACAATGAGCAGTTCTTC
CDR3: CASSLGSVTYNEQFF

D: .
V: TRBV12-3/TRBV12-4
size: .
J: TRBJ2-7
DNA: TGTGCCAGCAGTTTAGAAAGGCGCTCCGAGCAGTACTTC
CDR3: CASSLERRSEQYF

D: .
V: TRBV10-3
size: many
J: TRBJ2-5
DNA: TGTGCCATCAGGGAACAGGGGGAGGGAGAGACCCAGTACTTC
CDR3: CAIREQGEGETQYF

D: TRBD1
V: TRBV5-5
size: few
J: TRBJ1-1
DNA: TGTGCCAGCAGGCTCCAAGGGGGCGGGAACACTGAAGCTTTCTTT
CDR3: CASRLQGGGNTEAFF

D: .
V: TRBV9
size: .
J: TRBJ2-2
DNA: TGTGCCAGCAGCGACCGGGAAGGAGTAAATACCGGGGAGCTGTTTTTT
CDR3: CASSDREGVNTGELFF

D: .
V: TRBV12-3/TRBV12-4
size: few
J: TRBJ2-7
DNA: TGTGCCAGCAGGAAGGGCAGGGCGTTTTACGAGCAGTACTTC
CDR3: CASRKGRAFYEQYF

D: .
V: TRBV5-5
size: .
J: TRBJ2-7
DNA: TGTGCCAGCAGCCTGGAACAGGGTCTCACCTACGAGCAGTACTTC
CDR3: CASSLEQGLTYEQYF

D: .
V: TRBV29-1
size: few
J: TRBJ1-1
DNA: TGCAGCGTTGCCGGGGACGGGGGGGACACTGAAGCTTTCTTT
CDR3: CSVAGDGGDTEAFF

D: .
V: TRBV12-3/TRBV12-4
size: .
J: TRBJ2-1
DNA: TGTGCCAGCAGCGTGAGGGGGGCCCCTATAGTGGAGCAGTTCTTC
CDR3: CASSVRGAPIVEQFF

D: .
V: TRBV7-9
size: .
J: TRBJ1-1
DNA: TGTGCCAGCAGCTGGGGACCTCATGATCCCCCTGTGGCTTTCTTT
CDR3: CASSWGPHDPPVAFF

D: .
V: TRBV5-4
size: few
J: TRBJ2-7
DNA: TGTGCCAGCAGCTTGGCCGGGGGACGCGCCTACGAGCAGTACTTC
CDR3: CASSLAGGRAYEQYF

D: .
V: TRBV20-1
size: .
J: TRBJ1-4
DNA: TGCAGTGCTAGAGATCAAGGTTTGGATGAAAAACTGTTTTTT
CDR3: CSARDQGLDEKLFF

D: .
V: TRBV20-1
size: .
J: TRBJ2-5
DNA: TGCAGTGCTAGTTCTATTCTGGCTGGCCCGAGGAAAGAGACCCAGTACTTC
CDR3: CSASSILAGPRKETQYF

D: .
V: TRBV2
size: .
J: TRBJ2-3
DNA: TGTGCCATCGGCCCCGAATGGTCAGATACGCAGTATTTT
CDR3: CAIGPEWSDTQYF

D: TRBD2
V: TRBV7-6
size: .
J: TRBJ2-7
DNA: TGTGCCAGCAGCTTAGAGGGACTAGCTGTCGAGCAGTACTTC
CDR3: CASSLEGLAVEQYF

D: .
V: TRBV9
size: few
J: TRBJ1-1
DNA: TGTGCCAGCAGCGTAGGCCCATCCCCGAACACTGAAGCTTTCTTT
CDR3: CASSVGPSPNTEAFF

D: .
V: TRBV3-1
size: few
J: TRBJ2-1
DNA: TGTGCCAGCAGCCAAGTGAATTACGATGAGCAGTTCTTC
CDR3: CASSQVNYDEQFF

D: .
V: TRBV5-1
size: .
J: TRBJ2-3
DNA: TGCGCCAGCAGCCCGGACCTGAGGGGTACGCAGTATTTT
CDR3: CASSPDLRGTQYF

D: .
V: TRBV20-1
size: few
J: TRBJ2-1
DNA: TGCAGCCCTGGGGGGTCTTGGAATGAGCAGTTCTTC
CDR3: CSPGGSWNEQFF

D: .
V: TRBV20-1
size: few
J: TRBJ2-1
DNA: TGCAGTGCTAGTTCGCCCTCTAGTTTTGAGCAGTTCTTC
CDR3: CSASSPSSFEQFF

D: TRBD1
V: TRBV5-1
size: .
J: TRBJ1-1
DNA: TGCGCCAGCAGCGGGGGACAGCCTATGAACACTGAAGCTTTCTTT
CDR3: CASSGGQPMNTEAFF

D: .
V: TRBV18
size: .
J: TRBJ2-5
DNA: TGTGCCAGCTGCCCGACAGGCGCCGAGACCCAGTACTTC
CDR3: CASCPTGAETQYF

D: .
V: TRBV5-1
size: few
J: TRBJ1-1
DNA: TGCGCCAGCAGCTTGGACAGTGTGAACACTGAAGCTTTCTTT
CDR3: CASSLDSVNTEAFF

D: .
V: TRBV7-9
size: many
J: TRBJ2-2
DNA: TGTGCCAGCAGCTCAGACGGCACCGGGGAGCTGTTTTTT
CDR3: CASSSDGTGELFF

D: .
V: TRBV20-1
size: few
J: TRBJ1-1
DNA: TGCAGTGCTAGAAGGGGGTCAGGGAACACTGAAGCTTTCTTT
CDR3: CSARRGSGNTEAFF

D: TRBD1
V: TRBV15
size: .
J: TRBJ2-7
DNA: TGTGCCACCAGCAGGGTAGGGCGGGACAGGGGATCCTACGAGCAGTACTTC
CDR3: CATSRVGRDRGSYEQYF

D: .
V: TRBV18
size: .
J: TRBJ2-6
DNA: TGTGCCAGCTCACCTAACTCACTAGTCTCTGGGGCCAACGTCCTGACTTTC
CDR3: CASSPNSLVSGANVLTF

D: TRBD1
V: TRBV12-3/TRBV12-4
size: few
J: TRBJ1-1
DNA: TGTGCCAGCAGTCGCAACCTCAGGGGGGTCACTGAAGCTTTCTTT
CDR3: CASSRNLRGVTEAFF

D: TRBD2
V: TRBV3-1
size: many
J: TRBJ2-5
DNA: TGTGCCAGCAGCCACCGACTAGCGGGGGGTGAGACCCAGTACTTC
CDR3: CASSHRLAGGETQYF

D: .
V: TRBV5-1
size: few
J: TRBJ2-3
DNA: TGCGCCAGCAGCTCGGCCACCACAGATACGCAGTATTTT
CDR3: CASSSATTDTQYF

D: TRBD1
V: TRBV12-3/TRBV12-4
size: .
J: TRBJ1-4
DNA: TGTGCCAGCAGTTTAGCCCTGGGACAGCTGAATGAAAAACTGTTTTTT
CDR3: CASSLALGQLNEKLFF

D: .
V: TRBV7-8
size: .
J: TRBJ1-1
DNA: TGTGCCAGCAGCTTCTTAGCAAGGGGCGCTGAAGCTTTCTTT
CDR3: CASSFLARGAEAFF

D: .
V: TRBV12-3/TRBV12-4
size: .
J: TRBJ1-1
DNA: TGTGCCAGCAGTTCACAGCGGAACACTGAAGCTTTCTTT
CDR3: CASSSQRNTEAFF

D: .
V: TRBV29-1
size: few
J: TRBJ2-7
DNA: TGCAGCGTTGACGCGGGACCCAACTCCTACGAGCAGTACTTC
CDR3: CSVDAGPNSYEQYF

D: .
V: TRBV5-1
size: few
J: TRBJ1-2
DNA: TGCGCCAGCAGCCCCGGCGATCCGGGTTCCTGGGGCTACACCTTC
CDR3: CASSPGDPGSWGYTF

D: .
V: TRBV7-9
size: few
J: TRBJ2-1
DNA: TGTGCCAGCAGCTGGCGAGAGGGGGATGAGCAGTTCTTC
CDR3: CASSWREGDEQFF

D: .
V: TRBV7-9
size: .
J: TRBJ2-7
DNA: TGTGCCAGCAGCTTAGTCCTAGGTCCCGACGACCACGAGCAGTACTTC
CDR3: CASSLVLGPDDHEQYF

D: TRBD1
V: TRBV6-2/TRBV6-3
size: few
J: TRBJ1-1
DNA: TGTGCCAGCAGTTGGGAACAGGGGGGCGAGGGAGCTTTCTTT
CDR3: CASSWEQGGEGAFF